This TCR beta chain comes out of a study of cytotoxic CD8 clonotypes in ibrutinib-treated CLL (dated by TCRdb to the early 2020s). The study in broad terms: In this cohort, approximately 14 patients were treatment-naive and approximately ten were relapsed/refractory, while some 18 had unmutated IGHV. Partial responses were observed in approximately 24 patients and complete responses in 2; after a median follow-up of 68 months, remission was maintained in 15 or so patients and progression was observed in approximately twelve. The response samples were drawn at a median of roughly twelve months into treatment, with a range of about 6 to 36 months. On average, each sample had 255,043 productive templates and 100,000 or so productive rearrangements. Longitudinal samples were obtainable from about 30% of the roughly 90 participants in the trial. Cryopreserved peripheral blood mononuclear cells were obtained prior to treatment, at the time of response, and at either disease progression or sustained remission. Every sample from remission and from progressive disease was obtained while the patients were still on ibrutinib.

The CDR3, from cysteine to phenylalanine, totals 15 residues. Kept here is only the CDR3 DNA, which spans 45 bases and is read in frame from base 1. The count of this clone is one. Its antigen is unknown. Per-base quality was not reported, and no clone a single base away is much larger than it. Explained via the paper, the time point label denotes: 12 months on ibrutinib. For TCR beta library preparation, roughly 2.1 micrograms of genomic DNA were isolated from cryopreserved PBMCs. High-throughput TCR beta sequencing was performed on longitudinal blood samples from CLL patients receiving ibrutinib monotherapy. The patients took part in an open-label, single-center phase 2 trial of ibrutinib monotherapy. Results and caveats for the whole study, not just this receptor: Clonality increased at ibrutinib response, stayed stable in sustained remission, and fell back toward baseline at progression. Baseline clonality was found to be higher than that of age-matched healthy donors and was strongly correlated with circulating CD8+ T-cell counts. Public clonotypes were found to be uncommon and were observed to contract or remain stable during treatment; the increase in clonality was shown to reflect expansion of private clonotypes at ibrutinib response. Sampling times were not matched between patients in sustained remission and patients whose disease was progressing, and lymph node repertoires were not examined.

A MiSeq instrument was used for deep resolution sequencing, which targeted depths ranging from 1 in 1 million up to 1 in 200,000 T cells, with coverage averaging 10x for each clonotype. The immunoSEQ hsTCRB Kit was used to generate the TCR beta libraries. In the original analysis: Data were analyzed with ImmunoSEQ Data Assistant and ImmunoSEQ Analyzer, with V, D and J genes assigned per IMGT definitions. Clonality, which ranges from 0 to 1, was calculated by subtracting the normalized Shannon entropy of productive rearrangement frequencies from one. Public clonotype analysis was restricted to overrepresented clonotypes comprising at least 0.05% of each patient's repertoire. Some 14 age-matched healthy donor repertoires from immuneACCESS served as clonality controls. TCRdb retrieved this table from immuneACCESS and kept in-frame rearrangements only. Not all clones are present; in checked studies, unresolved V genes account for under half, and no reason is known for the remainder. The V and J calls and the clone size are those of that table, but D and trimming were determined from the DNA. This sample has 55,000 to 80,000 clones in its table, and over 75% of those were observed once. Approximately 3% of the sample belongs to the ten largest clones.

Recombination linked TRBV21-1 to TRBJ1-1; the DNA was not used to check the table's D call, TRBD1. TRBV21-1 counts as a pseudogene. The sequenced sample was PBMCs, obtained after 12 months of ibrutinib treatment. The TCR was taken from a human donor with chronic lymphocytic leukemia. The CDR3 loop reads CASREPRVGNTEAFF. The nucleotide sequence is TGTGCCAGCAGGGAACCCAGGGTTGGGAACACTGAAGCTTTCTTT.